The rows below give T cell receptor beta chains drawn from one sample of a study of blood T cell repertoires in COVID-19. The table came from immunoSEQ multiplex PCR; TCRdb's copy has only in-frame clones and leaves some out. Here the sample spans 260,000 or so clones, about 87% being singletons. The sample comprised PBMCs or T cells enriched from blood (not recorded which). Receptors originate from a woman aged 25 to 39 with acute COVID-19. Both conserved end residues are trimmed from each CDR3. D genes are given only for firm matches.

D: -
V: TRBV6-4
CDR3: ASSLDDNSPLH

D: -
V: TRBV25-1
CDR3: ASRGPTRELF

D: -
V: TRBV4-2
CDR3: ASSQLARGSSSYGYT

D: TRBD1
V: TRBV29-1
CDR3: SVIPGQFLYEQY

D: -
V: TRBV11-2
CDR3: ASSRSRGAHSPLH

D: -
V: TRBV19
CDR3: ASSIDRAGANYGYT

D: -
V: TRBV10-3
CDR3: AISESVATNEKLF

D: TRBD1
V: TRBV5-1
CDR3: ASSSDRGNQPQH

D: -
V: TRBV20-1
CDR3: SASPDSYGYT

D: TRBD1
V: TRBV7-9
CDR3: ASSYSGQGTNYGYT

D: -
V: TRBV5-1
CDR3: ASSLFQAGLRQETQY

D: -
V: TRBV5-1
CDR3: ASSLASGTFQETQY

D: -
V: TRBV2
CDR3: ASHQGPLYGYT

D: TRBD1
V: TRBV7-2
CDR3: ASSLRGLGYGYT

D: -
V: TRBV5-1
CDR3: ASRKDPGSITF

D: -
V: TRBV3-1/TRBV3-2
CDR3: ASSQDSGRGVYGYT

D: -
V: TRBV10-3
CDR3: AISSRGGDTEAF

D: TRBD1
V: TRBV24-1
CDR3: ATSDPGQNYGYT

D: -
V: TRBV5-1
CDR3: ASSLDPGNTEAF

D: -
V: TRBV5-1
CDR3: ASSVDGNTGELF

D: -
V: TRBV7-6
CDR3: ASSRDGDYEQY

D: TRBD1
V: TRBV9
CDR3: ASSARQGEDTEAF

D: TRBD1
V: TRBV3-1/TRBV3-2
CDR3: ASSHQDRGAGNTIY

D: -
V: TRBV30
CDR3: AWRQTTNYGYT

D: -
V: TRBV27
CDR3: ASSFSLSNGYT

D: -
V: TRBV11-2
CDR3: ASSLEGGFAETQY

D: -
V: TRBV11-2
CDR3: ASSYTGLRTGELF

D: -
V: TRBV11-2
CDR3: ASSKLTEAF

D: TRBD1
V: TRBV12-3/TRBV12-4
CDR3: ASRGQGAEKLF

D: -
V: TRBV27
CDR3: ASREADTGELF

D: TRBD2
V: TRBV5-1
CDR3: ASSSYLLSGGADEQF

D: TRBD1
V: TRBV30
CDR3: AWGQGSHSGNTIY

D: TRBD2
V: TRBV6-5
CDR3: ASSSRGGRDEQY

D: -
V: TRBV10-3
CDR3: AISSTSSGANVLT

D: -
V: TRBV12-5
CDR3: ASGLVLTGNTIY

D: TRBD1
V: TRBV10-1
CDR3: ASSAWDRGNQPQH

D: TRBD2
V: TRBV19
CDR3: ASSSFTASGDKETQY

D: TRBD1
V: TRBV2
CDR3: ASGQGGRGGYT

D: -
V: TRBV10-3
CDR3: AISESGGRTEAF

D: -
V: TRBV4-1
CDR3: ASSRQNREYEQY

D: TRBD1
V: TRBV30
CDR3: AWRTTGYSYEQY

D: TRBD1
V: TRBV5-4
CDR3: ASSPAGTGYGYT

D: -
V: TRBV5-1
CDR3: ASTVGQNNEQF

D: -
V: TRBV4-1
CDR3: ASSLSLSPRNTEAF

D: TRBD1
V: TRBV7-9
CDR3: ASSARQGRYNEQF

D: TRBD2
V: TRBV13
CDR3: ASSPGTSDTGELF

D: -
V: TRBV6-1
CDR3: ASSESPGWTDTQY

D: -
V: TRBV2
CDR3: ASSEALLAEITDTQY

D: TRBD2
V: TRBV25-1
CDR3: ATGGTWGEGLNEQF

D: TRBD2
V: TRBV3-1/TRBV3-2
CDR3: ASSQASGVAKTQY

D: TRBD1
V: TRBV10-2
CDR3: ASRDRGYEQY

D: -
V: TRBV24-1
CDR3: ATSVGGTEAF

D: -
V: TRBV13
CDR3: ASSYEGENTEAF